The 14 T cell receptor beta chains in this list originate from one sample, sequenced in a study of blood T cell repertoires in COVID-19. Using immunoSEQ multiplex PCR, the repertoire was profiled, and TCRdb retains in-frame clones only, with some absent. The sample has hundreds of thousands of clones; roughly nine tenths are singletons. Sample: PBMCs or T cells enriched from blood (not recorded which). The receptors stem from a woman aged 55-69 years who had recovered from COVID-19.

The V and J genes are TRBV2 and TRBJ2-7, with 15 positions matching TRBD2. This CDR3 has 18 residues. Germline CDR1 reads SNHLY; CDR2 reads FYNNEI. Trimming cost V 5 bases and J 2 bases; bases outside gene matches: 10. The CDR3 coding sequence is TGTGCCAGCAGTTCCTCCGGGACTAGCGGGGGGCTGCCCTACGAGCAGTACTTC. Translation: CASSSSGTSGGLPYEQYF. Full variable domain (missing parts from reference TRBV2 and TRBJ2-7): EPEVTQTPSHQVTQMGQEVILRCVPISNHLYFYWYRQILGQKVEFLVSFYNNEISEKSEIFDDQFSVERPDGSNFTLKIRSTKLEDSAMYFCASSSSGTSGGLPYEQYFGPGTRLTVT.

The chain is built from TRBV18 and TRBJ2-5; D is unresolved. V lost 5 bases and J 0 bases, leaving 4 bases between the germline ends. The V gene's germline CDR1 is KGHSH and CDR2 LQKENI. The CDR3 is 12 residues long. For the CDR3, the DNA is TGTGCCAGCTCAGAGTACCAAGAGACCCAGTACTTC. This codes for CASSEYQETQYF.

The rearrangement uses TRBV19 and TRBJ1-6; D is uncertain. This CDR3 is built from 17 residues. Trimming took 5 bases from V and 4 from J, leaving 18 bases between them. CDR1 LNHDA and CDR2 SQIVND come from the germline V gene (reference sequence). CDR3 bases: TGTGCCAGTAGTTTGTTTTGGGAGCTTGTGTATAATTCACCCCTCCACTTT. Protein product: CASSLFWELVYNSPLHF.

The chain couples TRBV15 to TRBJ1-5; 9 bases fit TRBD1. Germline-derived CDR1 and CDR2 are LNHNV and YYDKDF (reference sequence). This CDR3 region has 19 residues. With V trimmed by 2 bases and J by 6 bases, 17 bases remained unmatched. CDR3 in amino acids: CATSRPWGQGGLKGQPQHF. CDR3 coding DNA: TGTGCCACCAGCAGACCCTGGGGACAGGGCGGTTTGAAGGGTCAGCCCCAGCATTTT.

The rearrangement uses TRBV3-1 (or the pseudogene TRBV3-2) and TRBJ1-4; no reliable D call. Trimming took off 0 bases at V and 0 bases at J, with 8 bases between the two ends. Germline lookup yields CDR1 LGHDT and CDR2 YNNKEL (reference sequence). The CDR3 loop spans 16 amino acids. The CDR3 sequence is CASSQDPTTTNEKLFF. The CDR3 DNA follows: TGTGCCAGCAGCCAAGACCCGACTACAACTAATGAAAAACTGTTTTTT.

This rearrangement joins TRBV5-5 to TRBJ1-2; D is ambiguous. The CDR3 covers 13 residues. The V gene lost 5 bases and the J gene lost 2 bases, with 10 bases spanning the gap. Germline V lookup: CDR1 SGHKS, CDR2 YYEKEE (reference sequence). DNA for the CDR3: TGTGCCAGCAGTCCCGGGGTCAACTATGGCTACACCTTC. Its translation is CASSPGVNYGYTF.

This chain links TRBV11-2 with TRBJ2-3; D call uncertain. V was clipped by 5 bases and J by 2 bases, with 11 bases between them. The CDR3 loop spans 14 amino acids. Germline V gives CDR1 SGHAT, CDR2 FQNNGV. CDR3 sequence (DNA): TGTGCCAGCAGCCGGCGACAATACACAGATACGCAGTATTTT. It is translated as CASSRRQYTDTQYF. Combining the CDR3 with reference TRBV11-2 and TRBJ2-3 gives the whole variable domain EAGVAQSPRYKIIEKRQSVAFWCNPISGHATLYWYQQILGQGPKLLIQFQNNGVVDDSQLPKDRFSAERLKGVDSTLKIQPAKLEDSAVYLCASSRRQYTDTQYFGPGTRLTVL.

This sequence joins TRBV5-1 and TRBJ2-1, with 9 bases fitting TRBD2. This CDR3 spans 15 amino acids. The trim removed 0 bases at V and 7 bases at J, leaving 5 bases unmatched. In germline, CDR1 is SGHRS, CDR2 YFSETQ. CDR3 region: CASSLVAGAGNEQFF. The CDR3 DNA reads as TGCGCCAGCAGCTTGGTAGCGGGGGCGGGGAATGAGCAGTTCTTC.

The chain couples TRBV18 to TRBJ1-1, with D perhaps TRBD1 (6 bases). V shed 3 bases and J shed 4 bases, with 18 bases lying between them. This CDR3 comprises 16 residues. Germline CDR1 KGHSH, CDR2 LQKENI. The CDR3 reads CASSPSNRDGSTEAFF. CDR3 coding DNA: TGTGCCAGCTCACCTTCTAACAGGGATGGGAGCACTGAAGCTTTCTTT.

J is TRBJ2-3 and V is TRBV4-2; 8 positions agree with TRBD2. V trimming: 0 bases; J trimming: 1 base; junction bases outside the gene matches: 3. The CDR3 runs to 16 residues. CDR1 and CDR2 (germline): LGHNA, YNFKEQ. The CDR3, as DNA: TGTGCCAGCAGCCAAGAACTAGCGGCTCGCACAGATACGCAGTATTTT. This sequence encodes CASSQELAARTDTQYF.

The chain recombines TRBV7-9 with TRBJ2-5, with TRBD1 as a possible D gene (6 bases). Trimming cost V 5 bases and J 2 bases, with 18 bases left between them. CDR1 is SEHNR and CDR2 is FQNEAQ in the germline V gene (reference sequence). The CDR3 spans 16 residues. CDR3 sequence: CASSPPFRTAQETQYF. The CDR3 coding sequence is TGTGCCAGCAGCCCCCCCTTTCGGACAGCACAAGAGACCCAGTACTTC.

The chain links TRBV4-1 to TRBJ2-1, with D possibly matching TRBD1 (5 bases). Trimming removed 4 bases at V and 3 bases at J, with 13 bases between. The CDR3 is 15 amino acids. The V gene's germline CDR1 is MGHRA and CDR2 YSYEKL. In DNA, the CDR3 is TGCGCCAGCAGCCGCCCAGGGATCGGCTACAATGAGCAGTTCTTC. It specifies CASSRPGIGYNEQFF.

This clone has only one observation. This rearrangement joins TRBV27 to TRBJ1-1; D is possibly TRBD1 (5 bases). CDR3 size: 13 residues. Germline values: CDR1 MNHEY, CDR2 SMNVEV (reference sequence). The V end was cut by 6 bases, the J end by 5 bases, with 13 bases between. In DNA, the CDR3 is TGTGCCAGCAGCTGGGGGGGGGAAACTGAAGCTTTCTTT. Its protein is CASSWGGETEAFF.

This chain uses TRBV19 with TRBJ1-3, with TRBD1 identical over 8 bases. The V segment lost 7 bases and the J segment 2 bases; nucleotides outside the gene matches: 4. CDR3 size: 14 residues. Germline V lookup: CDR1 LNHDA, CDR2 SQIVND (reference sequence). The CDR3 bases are TGTGCCAGTACCCTGGACAGGGCTGGAAACACCATATATTTT. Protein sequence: CASTLDRAGNTIYF.